One and the same sample provided the 29 T cell receptor beta chains below, sequenced in a study of Ad26.COV2.S vaccination and SARS-CoV-2 variants (dated by TCRdb to about 2021). The treatment or condition label here, explained by the study, means: approximately 18 received Ad26.COV2.S at low or high dose, single or two shots; 5 received placebo; per-sample allocation not given. For vaccine and placebo recipients, repertoires were sequenced using samples collected on day 63 after the first injection. Libraries were prepared through the immunoSEQ multiplex PCR assay. Imported from immuneACCESS, the table was reduced by TCRdb to in-frame sequences with V and J called. These copies leave out some clones; in studies compared against another copy, an unresolved V gene accounts for under half, and the cause of the remainder is not known. Present in this sample are approximately 410,000 clones, more than 75% of which were seen just once. Approximately 4% of the sample comes from the top ten.

The sample consisted of peripheral blood, taken in a trial of Ad26.COV2.S vaccine versus placebo. These receptor sequences come from a person aged 18-60 years who received the Ad26.COV2.S COVID-19 vaccine or a placebo.

This CDR3 is CASRGLATYFSYEQYF. CDR3 in DNA: TGTGCCAGCAGGGGCCTGGCGACGTACTTTTCCTACGAGCAGTACTTC. The chain carries TRBV2 and TRBJ2-7; D gene ambiguous. The V end was cut by 6 bases, the J end by 1 base, with 19 bases between. The germline CDR1 and CDR2 sequences are SNHLY and FYNNEI. CDR3 length: 16 amino acids.

The chain carries TRBV3-1 (or the pseudogene TRBV3-2) and TRBJ1-1, with D tentatively TRBD1 (6 bases). CDR1 is LGHDT and CDR2 is YNNKEL in the germline V gene (reference sequence). The V end was cut by 2 bases, the J end by 11 bases, with 15 bases between. The CDR3 totals 13 residues. The CDR3 loop reads CASSQTRGSGAFF. CDR3 nucleotides: TGTGCCAGCAGCCAAACCAGGGGTAGTGGGGCTTTCTTT.

The chain employs TRBV29-1 and TRBJ1-5, with a weak D call TRBD1 (6 bases). The CDR3 sequence is 13 residues long. V gave up 6 bases and J gave up 7 bases, with 16 bases separating them. In germline, CDR1 is SQVTM, CDR2 ANQGSEA. The CDR3 DNA reads as TGCAGCGTAGCTACAGGGTCGAAACAGCCCCAGCATTTT. Translated, it gives CSVATGSKQPQHF.

The V call is TRBV5-4, the J call TRBJ2-4, with D perhaps TRBD2 (7 bases). This CDR3 spans 16 amino acids. From germline, CDR1 is SGHNT and CDR2 YYREEE (reference sequence). With 3 bases removed from V and 0 bases from J, the gap between germline ends came to 13 bases. CDR3 bases: TGTGCCAGCAGCTGGGAGGGGGACATAGCCAAAAACATTCAGTACTTC. Residues: CASSWEGDIAKNIQYF.

The chain employs TRBV5-1 and TRBJ1-1; D is ambiguous. In germline, CDR1 is SGHRS, CDR2 YFSETQ. This CDR3 spans 13 amino acids. The V end was cut by 5 bases, the J end by 6 bases, with 14 bases between. As DNA, the CDR3 is TGCGCCAGCAGAGACTGGGAGGGCGCTGAAGCTTTCTTT. This sequence encodes CASRDWEGAEAFF. Full variable domain (missing parts from reference TRBV5-1 and TRBJ1-1): KAGVTQTPRYLIKTRGQQVTLSCSPISGHRSVSWYQQTPGQGLQFLFEYFSETQRNKGNFPGRFSGRQFSNSRSEMNVSTLELGDSALYLCASRDWEGAEAFFGQGTRLTVV.

The chain couples TRBV5-1 to TRBJ2-3; 8 positions match TRBD1. Germline-derived CDR1 and CDR2 are SGHRS and YFSETQ. The junction had 5 bases not matched to a gene; V was cut back by 1 base and J by 4 bases. This CDR3 spans 15 amino acids. CDR3 in amino acids: CASSLTGGTPDTQYF. In DNA form, the CDR3 reads TGCGCCAGCAGCTTGACAGGGGGGACCCCAGATACGCAGTATTTT.

This chain links TRBV4-2 with TRBJ2-1; the D gene could be TRBD1 or TRBD2 (7 bases each). CDR3 length equals 16 residues. Germline loops: CDR1 LGHNA, CDR2 YNFKEQ. V lost 0 bases and J 7 bases, leaving 16 bases between the germline ends. This chain's CDR3 is CASSQEQGGAWNEQFF. CDR3 DNA sequence: TGTGCCAGCAGCCAAGAGCAGGGGGGGGCCTGGAATGAGCAGTTCTTC.

The chain carries TRBV3-1 (or the pseudogene TRBV3-2) and TRBJ2-3; tentatively, D is TRBD1 (6 bases). V lost 5 bases to trimming and J lost 0 bases, with 9 bases between them. CDR3 length: 14 residues. Looked up from germline, CDR1 is LGHDT and CDR2 is YNNKEL (reference sequence). The CDR3 here is CASSSGQSTDTQYF. Here the CDR3 DNA reads TGTGCCAGCAGCTCCGGACAGAGCACAGATACGCAGTATTTT.

The V gene is TRBV5-1, the J gene TRBJ2-2; no firm D call. V lost 4 bases, J lost 7 bases, and 11 bases lay in between. The CDR3 loop spans 13 amino acids. Germline V lookup: CDR1 SGHRS, CDR2 YFSETQ. The CDR3 here is CASSLRVDGELFF. The CDR3 DNA sequence: TGCGCCAGCAGCCTTAGAGTCGACGGGGAGCTGTTTTTT.

The CDR3 coding sequence is TGTGCCAGCAGCCGGACGCCTCGGAACGAGCAGTACTTC. Amino acid sequence: CASSRTPRNEQYF. The rearrangement joins TRBV6-5 to TRBJ2-7, with D unclear. Trimming removed 6 bases from V and 5 bases from J, with 14 bases in between. Germline V lookup: CDR1 MNHEY, CDR2 SVGAGI. The CDR3 is made up of 13 amino acids.

The chain employs TRBV7-6 and TRBJ2-5; D possibly corresponds to TRBD2 (6 bases). There are 14 residues in the CDR3. V lost 7 bases, J lost 1 base, and 13 bases lay in between. CDR1 is SGHVS, CDR2 FNYEAQ, per germline. The CDR3 nucleotides are TGTGCCAGCAACTTTGGGGGGAGCCAAGAGACCCAGTACTTC. It yields the protein CASNFGGSQETQYF.

This rearrangement joins TRBV4-3 to TRBJ2-1; 11 bases are a match to TRBD2. CDR1 is LGHNA, CDR2 YSLEER, per germline. Unmatched junction bases numbered 5, after V lost 4 bases and J lost 0 bases. The CDR3 has 17 residues. The CDR3 loop reads CASSPSGGSGSYNEQFF. Here the CDR3 DNA reads TGCGCCAGCAGCCCTAGCGGGGGGTCCGGCTCCTACAATGAGCAGTTCTTC.

The CDR3 here is CSARRGGLQYF. The CDR3 DNA sequence: TGCAGTGCTAGACGGGGAGGACTGCAGTACTTC. The rearrangement links TRBV20-1 to TRBJ2-7; tentative D call: TRBD2 (6 bases). V lost 2 bases and J 9 bases, leaving 11 bases between the germline ends. The CDR3 contains 11 residues. The germline V gene has CDR1 DFQATT and CDR2 SNEGSKA (reference sequence).

The chain recombines TRBV6-5 with TRBJ1-3; 8 bases fit TRBD1. V lost 5 bases and J lost 2; bases outside the gene matches: 2. The CDR3 spans 14 residues. CDR1 is MNHEY and CDR2 is SVGAGI in the germline V gene. The CDR3 sequence: CASSRTGPGNTIYF. The CDR3 nucleotides are TGTGCCAGCAGTAGGACAGGGCCTGGAAACACCATATATTTT.

The V gene is TRBV9, the J gene TRBJ1-1, with 7 bases fitting TRBD1. The CDR3 extends over 14 amino acids. The germline V gene encodes CDR1 SGDLS and CDR2 YYNGEE. V dropped 0 bases and J dropped 1; count of bases not matched to a gene: 0. CDR3 in amino acids: CASSVGDRNTEAFF. The DNA of the CDR3 is TGTGCCAGCAGCGTAGGGGACAGGAACACTGAAGCTTTCTTT.

The chain carries TRBV4-3 and TRBJ2-2; maybe TRBD2 (6 bases). Per the germline V gene, CDR1 is LGHNA and CDR2 is YSLEER. The CDR3 is 17 amino acids. V lost 0 bases to trimming and J lost 5 bases, with 16 bases between them. CDR3 sequence (DNA): TGCGCCAGCAGCCAAGATAGCGGCGGGGATGGAACCGGGGAGCTGTTTTTT. Protein product: CASSQDSGGDGTGELFF.

The chain carries TRBV30 and TRBJ2-5; 7 bases are a match to TRBD1. The V segment lost 3 bases and the J segment 5 bases; nucleotides outside the gene matches: 6. Germline V CDR1 and CDR2: GTSNPN, SVGIG (reference sequence). The CDR3 extends over 13 amino acids. Here the CDR3 DNA reads TGTGCCTGGAGATTAGGGGGCGCGGAGACCCAGTACTTC. The encoded protein is CAWRLGGAETQYF.

This chain joins TRBV7-9 and TRBJ1-4; 10 bases fit TRBD1. Germline CDR1 and CDR2: SEHNR and FQNEAQ (reference sequence). V shed 2 bases, J shed 7 bases, and the junction held 4 bases outside the gene matches. The CDR3 loop spans 15 amino acids. In DNA, the CDR3 is TGTGCCAGCAGCTTACAGACAGGGGGCGGTGAAAAACTGTTTTTT. It codes for CASSLQTGGGEKLFF.

V gene TRBV7-2 combines with J gene TRBJ2-7, with 14 bases lining up with TRBD2. Losses at the gene ends were 4 bases for V and 6 bases for J; bases not matched to a gene: 11. Germline V gene sequence: CDR1 SGHTA, CDR2 FQGNSA. The CDR3 consists of 17 residues. In DNA form, the CDR3 reads TGTGCCAGCAGCTCAGGACTAGCGGGGGGCCGGGCGGGCGAGCAGTACTTC. Its translation: CASSSGLAGGRAGEQYF.

This clone showed up just a few times. The CDR3 bases are TGTGCCTGGGCACAGGGGAACTATGGCTACACCTTC. It encodes CAWAQGNYGYTF. This sequence joins TRBV30 and TRBJ1-2; TRBD1 matches at 7 bases. CDR1 and CDR2 from the germline V gene are GTSNPN and SVGIG (reference sequence). J gave up 2 bases and V 5 bases, and 2 bases lay outside the gene matches. The CDR3 length is 12 residues.

The V gene is TRBV5-8, the J gene TRBJ1-2; possible D gene TRBD1, 5 bases. The CDR3 runs 10 residues. Germline CDR1 and CDR2: SGHTS and YDEGEE. The V and J ends lost 7 bases and 11 bases respectively, with 12 bases between them. The CDR3 here is CASEGVLYTF. The CDR3 coding sequence is TGTGCCAGCGAAGGGGTTTTGTACACCTTC.

This clone was seen only a few times. The chain is built from TRBV11-2 and TRBJ1-4, with 7 bases aligning to TRBD1. There are 15 residues in the CDR3. CDR1 is SGHAT, CDR2 FQNNGV, per germline. Trimming removed 5 bases from V and 6 bases from J; junction bases left unmatched: 9. The CDR3 bases are TGTGCCAGCAGCCCCTTATCAGGGGGAGATGAAAAACTGTTTTTT. This encodes CASSPLSGGDEKLFF.

The V and J genes are TRBV6-5 and TRBJ1-5, with D perhaps matching TRBD1 (6 bases). V lost 2 bases to trimming and J lost 4 bases, with 9 bases between them. Germline V gene data show CDR1 as MNHEY and CDR2 as SVGAGI. CDR3 length: 14 amino acids. CDR3 region: CASSYGRGNQPQHF. CDR3 nucleotide sequence: TGTGCCAGCAGTTACGGAAGGGGGAATCAGCCCCAGCATTTT.

The V and J genes are TRBV29-1 and TRBJ1-2, with D unresolved. V dropped 3 bases and J dropped 6 bases, with 5 bases sitting between them. There are 10 residues in the CDR3. Germline-derived CDR1 and CDR2 are SQVTM and ANQGSEA. The CDR3 region is CSVETDGYTF. The CDR3 DNA reads TGCAGCGTTGAGACCGATGGCTACACCTTC.

This chain connects TRBV7-9 to TRBJ2-5; TRBD2 aligns across 7 bases. Germline assignment: CDR1 SEHNR and CDR2 FQNEAQ (reference sequence). Trimming removed 4 bases from V and 5 bases from J; junction bases left unmatched: 7. The CDR3 is 14 amino acids. The CDR3 DNA sequence: TGTGCCAGCAGCTCCTTGACTAGCTCGGAGACCCAGTACTTC. It is translated as CASSSLTSSETQYF.

V is TRBV7-9 and J is TRBJ2-7; D gene unclear. Looked up from germline, CDR1 is SEHNR and CDR2 is FQNEAQ (reference sequence). V was trimmed by 1 base and J by 5 bases, leaving 12 bases between them. The CDR3 loop spans 14 amino acids. The chain's CDR3 is CASSLDYSPDEQYF. CDR3 in DNA: TGTGCCAGCAGCTTAGATTACTCACCGGACGAGCAGTACTTC.

The J gene is TRBJ2-1, the V gene TRBV4-3; tentatively, D is TRBD1 (5 bases). Germline CDR1 and CDR2: LGHNA and YSLEER. The CDR3 loop spans 18 amino acids. Trimming left V 0 bases short and J 5 bases short, with 20 bases between. CDR3 sequence (DNA): TGCGCCAGCAGCCAAGAATGGGTCTCGACAGACCTTCACAATGAGCAGTTCTTC. As protein: CASSQEWVSTDLHNEQFF.

CDR3 protein: CASSLYRENYGYTF. The CDR3, as DNA: TGTGCCAGCAGCTTGTACAGGGAGAACTATGGCTACACCTTC. V gene TRBV7-2 combines with J gene TRBJ1-2, with a weak D call TRBD1 (6 bases). The V end was cut by 3 bases, the J end by 2 bases, with 10 bases between. This CDR3 region has 14 residues. Germline assignment: CDR1 SGHTA and CDR2 FQGNSA.

V is TRBV27 and J is TRBJ1-6, with D hard to call. Germline lookup yields CDR1 MNHEY and CDR2 SMNVEV (reference sequence). CDR3 size: 13 residues. Trimming cost V 3 bases and J 7 bases, with 7 bases left between them. The CDR3, as DNA: TGTGCCAGCAGTTTCATCAGGAATTCACCCCTCCACTTT. It yields the protein CASSFIRNSPLHF.